The 30 T cell receptor beta chains listed next were all sequenced from one sample in a study of sequential checkpoint blockade in melanoma. Described treatment: randomized to nivolumab then ipilimumab (arm A) or the reverse (arm B). Repertoires were generated with immunoSEQ multiplex PCR, while TCRdb's copy carries only in-frame clones and drops some. The sample lists 12,000 to 15,000 clones, 52% seen once, with around 15% in the top ten. The sequencing used CD8+ T cells sorted from blood (inferred from file names), collected from a patient given nivolumab and ipilimumab in sequence. The receptor set was obtained from a human donor with melanoma.

This clone is categorized as medium-sized (0.01 to 0.1%). The rearrangement links TRBV19 to TRBJ1-2, with D possibly matching TRBD1 (5 bases). CDR3 length: 15 amino acids. Germline V gene sequence: CDR1 LNHDA, CDR2 SQIVND (reference sequence). The V end lost 2 bases, the J end lost 1 base, and 11 bases lay between the germline ends. CDR3 loop: CASSIPGGYNYGYTF. CDR3 DNA: TGTGCCAGTAGTATACCCGGGGGGTATAACTATGGCTACACCTTC.

This clone occurred a few times. This chain joins TRBV19 and TRBJ1-1; D is possibly TRBD1 (6 bases). The ends were cut back, 6 bases at V and 1 base at J, with 15 bases in the middle. Germline CDR1 and CDR2: LNHDA and SQIVND (reference sequence). The CDR3 contains 15 residues. The CDR3 DNA sequence: TGTGCCAGTAGAGAAACCGGGACATCGAACACTGAAGCTTTCTTT. Protein sequence: CASRETGTSNTEAFF.

The J gene is TRBJ2-7, the V gene TRBV4-2, with 12 bases aligning to TRBD2. This CDR3 is built from 18 residues. Trimming removed 1 base from V and 0 bases from J; junction bases left unmatched: 7. In germline, CDR1 is LGHNA, CDR2 YNFKEQ. The CDR3 DNA sequence: TGTGCCAGCAGCCAAGCCGGGACTAGCGGGCTCCTCTCCTACGAGCAGTACTTC. Translated, it gives CASSQAGTSGLLSYEQYF.

This sequence joins TRBV6-5 and TRBJ2-5; D remains unclear. From germline, CDR1 is MNHEY and CDR2 SVGAGI. The V and J ends lost 5 bases and 5 bases respectively, with 12 bases between them. The CDR3 runs 13 residues. CDR3 nucleotides: TGTGCCAGCAGTCCCATGGCGAGGGAGACCCAGTACTTC. This sequence encodes CASSPMARETQYF.

This clone came up a few times. This rearrangement joins TRBV30 to TRBJ1-1, with D hard to call. Germline V CDR1 and CDR2: GTSNPN, SVGIG (reference sequence). Trimming cost V 2 bases and J 1 base, with 5 bases left between them. The CDR3 is 12 residues long. CDR3 sequence (DNA): TGTGCCTGGAGTCACTGGAACACTGAAGCTTTCTTT. Translating it yields CAWSHWNTEAFF.

The chain uses TRBV7-6 and TRBJ1-5, with 10 positions matching TRBD1. V was pared by 3 bases and J by 2 bases, with 13 bases of the junction left unmatched. The CDR3 contains 19 residues. From germline, CDR1 is SGHVS and CDR2 FNYEAQ. This CDR3 is CASSFKDRGGEEGNQPQHF. The CDR3 DNA is TGTGCCAGCAGCTTCAAGGACAGGGGGGGGGAAGAAGGCAATCAGCCCCAGCATTTT.

V gene TRBV7-6 combines with J gene TRBJ2-1, with 9 nucleotides matching TRBD1. V was pared by 5 bases and J by 2 bases, with 4 bases of the junction left unmatched. This CDR3 region has 15 residues. Germline V gene sequence: CDR1 SGHVS, CDR2 FNYEAQ. CDR3: CASSPTGGPYNEQFF. CDR3 coding DNA: TGTGCCAGCAGCCCTACAGGGGGCCCCTACAATGAGCAGTTCTTC. The entire variable domain, with the rest obtained from reference TRBV7-6 and TRBJ2-1, is as follows: GAGVSQSPRYKVTKRGQDVALRCDPISGHVSLYWYRQALGQGPEFLTYFNYEAQQDKSGLPNDRFSAERPEGSISTLTIQRTEQRDSAMYRCASSPTGGPYNEQFFGPGTRLTVL.

The gene calls are TRBV6-9 and TRBJ1-2, with TRBD1 identical over 8 bases. The length of the CDR3 is 12 residues. The germline V gene has CDR1 MNHGY and CDR2 SVAAGI. With 5 bases clipped from V and 6 bases from J, the junction kept 2 bases outside the gene matches. The CDR3 is CASSTGGDGYTF. CDR3 coding DNA: TGTGCCAGCAGTACAGGGGGAGATGGCTACACCTTC.

This sequence joins TRBV7-6 and TRBJ2-3; TRBD2 matches at 10 bases. Trimming removed 5 bases from V and 2 bases from J; junction bases left unmatched: 13. Looked up from germline, CDR1 is SGHVS and CDR2 is FNYEAQ. The CDR3 runs 18 residues. The CDR3 protein is CASSATTRTSGYTDTQYF. The CDR3, as DNA: TGTGCCAGCAGCGCTACGACCCGGACTAGCGGATACACAGATACGCAGTATTTT.

The CDR3 reads CASSSLVNTEAFF. As DNA, the CDR3 is TGTGCCAGCAGCTCTCTAGTGAACACTGAAGCTTTCTTT. V usage is TRBV7-9 and J usage is TRBJ1-1; no definite D call. V was trimmed by 4 bases and J by 0 bases, leaving 6 bases between them. CDR3 length: 13 residues. In germline, CDR1 is SEHNR, CDR2 FQNEAQ (reference sequence).

The chain uses TRBV4-1 and TRBJ2-1; perhaps TRBD1 as D (5 bases). Trimming left V 3 bases short and J 6 bases short, with 9 bases between. Germline V gives CDR1 MGHRA, CDR2 YSYEKL. This CDR3 is 13 amino acids long. The CDR3 is CASSQGQANEQFF. DNA of the CDR3: TGCGCCAGCAGCCAGGGGCAGGCCAATGAGCAGTTCTTC.

V gene TRBV5-6 combines with J gene TRBJ2-1, with D unclear. V shed 2 bases and J shed 0 bases, with 9 bases lying between them. Germline V gene lookup returns CDR1 SGHDT and CDR2 YYEEEE. The CDR3 loop spans 15 amino acids. The CDR3 nucleotides read TGTGCCAGCAGCTTCCTTCCCAGCTCCTACAATGAGCAGTTCTTC. Its translation is CASSFLPSSYNEQFF.

This chain links TRBV28 with TRBJ2-5; TRBD1 matches 10 bases. From germline, CDR1 is MDHEN and CDR2 SYDVKM. V trimming: 7 bases; J trimming: 2 bases; junction bases outside the gene matches: 7. The CDR3 is 15 residues long. CDR3 sequence (DNA): TGTGCCAGCATCGGGGTGGGACAGGGGCAAGAGACCCAGTACTTC. Protein product: CASIGVGQGQETQYF.

The V gene is TRBV7-3, the J gene TRBJ2-1; 8 nucleotides align to TRBD2. J lost 5 bases, V lost 2 bases, and 5 bases had no gene match. The CDR3 has 15 amino acids. Germline V CDR1 and CDR2: SGHTA, FQGTGA. DNA for the CDR3: TGTGCCAGCAGCTTACTCACTAGCGGACACAATGAGCAGTTCTTC. Protein product: CASSLLTSGHNEQFF.

The V call is TRBV10-2, the J call TRBJ1-1, with no clear D. The CDR3 has 13 amino acids. The V and J ends lost 2 bases and 1 base respectively, with 5 bases between them. Germline assignment: CDR1 WSHSY and CDR2 SAAADI. CDR3 DNA sequence: TGCGCCAGCAGTGAGGGCAGGAACACTGAAGCTTTCTTT. Amino acid sequence: CASSEGRNTEAFF.

The CDR3 DNA sequence: TGTGCCAGCAGTCCTAACCCGGGACAGGGGAGACCAGATACGCAGTATTTT. It specifies CASSPNPGQGRPDTQYF. The chain recombines TRBV27 with TRBJ2-3; TRBD1 agrees at 10 bases. Looked up from germline, CDR1 is MNHEY and CDR2 is SMNVEV (reference sequence). The ends lost 5 bases at V and 4 bases at J; junction bases unmatched: 12. CDR3 length equals 17 residues.

This chain links TRBV11-2 with TRBJ2-1; 14 bases are a match to TRBD2. V lost 5 bases, J lost 8 bases, and 5 bases stayed unmatched. The CDR3 covers 15 residues. The germline CDR1 and CDR2 sequences are SGHAT and FQNNGV. The CDR3 spells CASSGLAGGPHEQFF. The CDR3, as DNA: TGTGCCAGCAGCGGACTAGCGGGGGGCCCTCATGAGCAGTTCTTC.

This clone was observed a handful of times. The J gene is TRBJ1-2, the V gene TRBV5-1; 9 bases fit TRBD1. The CDR3 is 13 residues long. CDR1 SGHRS and CDR2 YFSETQ come from the germline V gene. J was trimmed by 6 bases and V by 1 base; bases with no gene match: 1. The CDR3 reads CASSLTGGNGYTF. In DNA, the CDR3 is TGCGCCAGCAGCTTGACAGGGGGCAATGGCTACACCTTC.

The table lists this clone with a few counts. V usage is TRBV2 and J usage is TRBJ2-5; 10 nucleotides line up with TRBD1. The CDR3 contains 16 residues. Losses at the gene ends were 4 bases for V and 2 bases for J; bases not matched to a gene: 7. Germline V lookup: CDR1 SNHLY, CDR2 FYNNEI. The CDR3, as DNA: TGTGCCAGCAGTGTAGATCCGGACAGGGGGCAAGAGACCCAGTACTTC. It yields the protein CASSVDPDRGQETQYF. The full variable domain, rest sourced from reference TRBV2 and TRBJ2-5, is EPEVTQTPSHQVTQMGQEVILRCVPISNHLYFYWYRQILGQKVEFLVSFYNNEISEKSEIFDDQFSVERPDGSNFTLKIRSTKLEDSAMYFCASSVDPDRGQETQYFGPGTRLLVL.

The rearrangement links TRBV4-1 to TRBJ2-3; tentatively, D is TRBD2 (6 bases). Germline V gene sequence: CDR1 MGHRA, CDR2 YSYEKL. This CDR3 is built from 15 residues. V was pared by 4 bases and J by 2 bases, with 13 bases between. The CDR3 nucleotides read TGCGCCAGCAGCCCACCGGGACTCTACACAGATACGCAGTATTTT. This gives the protein CASSPPGLYTDTQYF.

This clone came up once. This CDR3 reads CASSLGGVEQFF. As DNA, the CDR3 is TGTGCCAGCAGCCTCGGAGGGGTTGAGCAGTTCTTC. This sequence joins TRBV5-5 and TRBJ2-1, with a possible D match to TRBD2 (6 bases). Germline V lookup: CDR1 SGHKS, CDR2 YYEKEE (reference sequence). Trimming shortened V by 4 bases and J by 9 bases, and 11 bases separated the two germline ends. The CDR3 contains 12 residues.

The genes are TRBV30 and TRBJ1-3; D uncertain. The V end was cut by 2 bases, the J end by 1 base, with 9 bases between. This CDR3 is built from 14 residues. Germline V gene data show CDR1 as GTSNPN and CDR2 as SVGIG (reference sequence). The CDR3 loop is CAWSRLSSGNTIYF. The DNA of the CDR3 is TGTGCCTGGAGTCGTCTCTCTTCTGGAAACACCATATATTTT.

The CDR3 DNA is TGTGCCAGCACTGTGACTAGCGGGAGGGCCATTGCAGATACGCAGTATTTT. Protein sequence: CASTVTSGRAIADTQYF. The chain carries TRBV2 and TRBJ2-3; TRBD2 agrees at 14 bases. Trimming cost V 7 bases and J 4 bases; bases outside gene matches: 10. The CDR3 totals 17 residues. CDR1 is SNHLY and CDR2 is FYNNEI in the germline V gene.

This clone was found a few times. The J gene is TRBJ2-7, the V gene TRBV7-9, with TRBD1 identical over 7 bases. Germline loops: CDR1 SEHNR, CDR2 FQNEAQ (reference sequence). After removal of 1 base from V and 3 bases from J, the junction contained 3 bases not matched to a gene. The CDR3 is 14 residues long. CDR3 sequence: CASSLEPGGYEQYF. For the CDR3, the DNA is TGTGCCAGCAGCTTAGAGCCAGGGGGCTACGAGCAGTACTTC.

This clone is medium-sized within its sample. The rearrangement links TRBV19 to TRBJ2-2; 10 bases line up with TRBD2. The CDR3 is made up of 16 amino acids. The germline CDR1 and CDR2 sequences are LNHDA and SQIVND (reference sequence). The ends lost 3 bases at V and 0 bases at J; junction bases unmatched: 1. CDR3 region: CASSILAGANTGELFF. The CDR3 bases are TGTGCCAGTAGTATCCTAGCGGGGGCGAACACCGGGGAGCTGTTTTTT.

As DNA, the CDR3 is TGCGCCAGCAGCTTGGAAACGGGAACCCCCACAGATACGCAGTATTTT. This sequence encodes CASSLETGTPTDTQYF. The gene calls are TRBV5-1 and TRBJ2-3; the D gene is possibly TRBD2 (5 bases). The CDR3 is 16 amino acids. The V and J ends lost 0 bases and 2 bases respectively, with 13 bases between them. Germline values: CDR1 SGHRS, CDR2 YFSETQ.

J is TRBJ2-7 and V is TRBV28; D is possibly TRBD1 (6 bases). The germline CDR1 and CDR2 sequences are MDHEN and SYDVKM. V was pared by 1 base and J by 2 bases, with 15 bases between. This CDR3 has 16 amino acids. CDR3 bases: TGTGCCAGCAGTTTATCCCCTCGACAGGCCCCCTACGAGCAGTACTTC. As protein: CASSLSPRQAPYEQYF.

The chain joins TRBV5-4 to TRBJ1-1; possible D gene TRBD1, 6 bases. The germline CDR1 and CDR2 sequences are SGHNT and YYREEE (reference sequence). The CDR3 is made up of 15 amino acids. The V end lost 4 bases, the J end lost 3 bases, and 16 bases lay between the germline ends. DNA of the CDR3: TGTGCCAGCAGCCTAGGGGGGGGAGGCGACACTGAAGCTTTCTTT. Protein sequence: CASSLGGGGDTEAFF.

In this sample, this clone is medium-sized. The V and J genes are TRBV4-1 and TRBJ1-3; no clear D. CDR1 is MGHRA and CDR2 is YSYEKL in the germline V gene. Trimming shortened V by 2 bases and J by 0 bases, and 8 bases separated the two germline ends. The CDR3 consists of 15 residues. The CDR3 nucleotides read TGCGCCAGCAGCCAACATCTAAGCTCTGGAAACACCATATATTTT. This translates into CASSQHLSSGNTIYF.

The J gene is TRBJ2-7, the V gene TRBV4-3; 8 positions match TRBD2. Germline CDR1 is LGHNA and CDR2 is YSLEER. This CDR3 region has 15 residues. V lost 1 base, J lost 3 bases, and 5 bases stayed unmatched. DNA of the CDR3: TGCGCCAGCAGCCAAGTCGCTAGCGGGCACTACGAGCAGTACTTC. Its translation is CASSQVASGHYEQYF.